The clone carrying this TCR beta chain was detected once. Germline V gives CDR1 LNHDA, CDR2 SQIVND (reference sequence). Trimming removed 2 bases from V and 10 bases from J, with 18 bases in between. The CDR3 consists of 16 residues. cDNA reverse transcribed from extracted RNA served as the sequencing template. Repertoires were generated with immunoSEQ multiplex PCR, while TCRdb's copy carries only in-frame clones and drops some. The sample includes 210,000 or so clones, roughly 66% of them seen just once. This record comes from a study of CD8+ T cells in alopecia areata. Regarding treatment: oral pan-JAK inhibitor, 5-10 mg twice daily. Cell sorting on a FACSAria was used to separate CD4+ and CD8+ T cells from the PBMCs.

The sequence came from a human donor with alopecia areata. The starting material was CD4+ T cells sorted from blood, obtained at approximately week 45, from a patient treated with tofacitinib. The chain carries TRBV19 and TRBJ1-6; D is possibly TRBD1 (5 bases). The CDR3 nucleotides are TGTGCCAGTAGTATAAGGTCGGCAGGGAATGGCTCACCCCTCCACTTT. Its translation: CASSIRSAGNGSPLHF. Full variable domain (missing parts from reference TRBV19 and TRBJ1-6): DGGITQSPKYLFRKEGQNVTLSCEQNLNHDAMYWYRQDPGQGLRLIYYSQIVNDFQKGDIAEGYSVSREKKESFPLTVTSAQKNPTAFYLCASSIRSAGNGSPLHFGNGTRLTVT.